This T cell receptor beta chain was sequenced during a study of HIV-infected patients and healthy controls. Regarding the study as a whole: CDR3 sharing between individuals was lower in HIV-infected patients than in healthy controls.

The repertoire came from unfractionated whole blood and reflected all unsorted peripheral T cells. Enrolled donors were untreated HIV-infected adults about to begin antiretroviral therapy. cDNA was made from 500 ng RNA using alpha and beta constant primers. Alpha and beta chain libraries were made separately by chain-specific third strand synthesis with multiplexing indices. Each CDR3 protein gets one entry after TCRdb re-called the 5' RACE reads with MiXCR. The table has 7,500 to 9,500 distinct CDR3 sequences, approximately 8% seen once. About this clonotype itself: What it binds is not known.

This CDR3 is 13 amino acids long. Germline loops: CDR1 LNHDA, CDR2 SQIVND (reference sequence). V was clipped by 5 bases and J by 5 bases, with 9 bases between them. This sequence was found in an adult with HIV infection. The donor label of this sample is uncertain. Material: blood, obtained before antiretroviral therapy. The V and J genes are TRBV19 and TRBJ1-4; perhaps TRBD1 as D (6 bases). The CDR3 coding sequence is TGTGCCAGTAGTTCGCAGGGGAATGAAAAACTGTTTTTT. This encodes CASSSQGNEKLFF.